This passage covers 18 T cell receptor beta chains from one sample sequenced in a study of cytomegalovirus exposure and HLA in healthy donors. PCR involved 60 Vbeta and 13 Jbeta primers. TCRdb's copy holds only in-frame clones and misses some; the assay was immunoSEQ multiplex PCR. The table has approximately 100,000 clones, 80% seen once; the top ten hold 2% to 2.5%. Sequenced input: PBMCs. Receptors originate from a man younger than 30 in good health and CMV-seronegative.

The chain couples TRBV9 to TRBJ1-2, with TRBD1 matching 9 bases. This CDR3 is 17 amino acids long. J gave up 6 bases and V 2 bases, and 14 bases lay outside the gene matches. Germline CDR1 SGDLS, CDR2 YYNGEE. This CDR3 is CASSVTWTGASLDGYTF. The CDR3 bases are TGTGCCAGCAGCGTCACCTGGACAGGGGCCTCCCTTGATGGCTACACCTTC.

The chain has TRBV14 and TRBJ2-3, with TRBD2 matching over 8 bases. The CDR3 is made up of 15 amino acids. Looked up from germline, CDR1 is SGHDN and CDR2 is FVKESK. J lost 3 bases, V lost 4 bases, and 6 bases had no gene match. CDR3: CASSPAGVLTDTQYF. CDR3 in DNA: TGTGCCAGCAGCCCAGCGGGGGTCCTTACAGATACGCAGTATTTT. Full variable domain (rest looked up from reference TRBV14 and TRBJ2-3): EAGVTQFPSHSVIEKGQTVTLRCDPISGHDNLYWYRRVMGKEIKFLLHFVKESKQDESGMPNNRFLAERTGGTYSTLKVQPAELEDSGVYFCASSPAGVLTDTQYFGPGTRLTVL.

V gene TRBV28 combines with J gene TRBJ1-2; 9 bases map to TRBD1. This CDR3 spans 15 amino acids. V dropped 6 bases and J dropped 5; count of bases not matched to a gene: 10. CDR1 is MDHEN and CDR2 is SYDVKM in the germline V gene. DNA for the CDR3: TGTGCCAGCAGCCACAGGGGGCGCACTGGGTATGGCTACACCTTC. Translating gives CASSHRGRTGYGYTF.

The V call is TRBV6-6, the J call TRBJ2-5; D is possibly TRBD2 (5 bases). Near its end, the DNA agrees better with TRBJ2-7, so the J call may be wrong. Germline V gene data show CDR1 as MNHNY and CDR2 as SVGAGI (reference sequence). The CDR3 consists of 15 residues. The CDR3 sequence is CASSYNQDFSYEQYF. The CDR3, as DNA: TGTGCCAGCAGTTACAATCAGGACTTCTCCTACGAGCAGTACTTC.

CDR3 coding DNA: TGCGCCAGCAGCTTACGTCCCCGGGACAAAGAGACCCAGTACTTC. Encoded protein: CASSLRPRDKETQYF. This rearrangement joins TRBV5-1 to TRBJ2-5; D is possibly TRBD1 (6 bases). CDR3 length equals 15 residues. Looked up from germline, CDR1 is SGHRS and CDR2 is YFSETQ. V was pared by 2 bases and J by 3 bases, with 14 bases between.

The V call is TRBV18, the J call TRBJ2-2, with D tentatively TRBD1 (5 bases). Germline assignment: CDR1 KGHSH and CDR2 LQKENI. The CDR3 totals 16 residues. The V end was cut by 6 bases, the J end by 4 bases, with 18 bases between. The CDR3 reads CASSMGRDRVTGELFF. CDR3 DNA: TGTGCCAGCTCCATGGGCAGGGATCGGGTCACCGGGGAGCTGTTTTTT.

The chain employs TRBV5-1 and TRBJ2-2, with 10 bases lining up with TRBD1. Germline values: CDR1 SGHRS, CDR2 YFSETQ. The CDR3 totals 14 residues. Unmatched junction bases numbered 2, after V lost 3 bases and J lost 6 bases. The CDR3 here is CASSWDRGSGELFF. Written as DNA, the CDR3 is TGCGCCAGCAGCTGGGACAGGGGCTCCGGGGAGCTGTTTTTT.

The chain combines TRBV6-1 with TRBJ1-5, with 11 bases identical to TRBD1. The V and J ends lost 5 bases and 2 bases, in that order; junction bases with no gene match: 17. The CDR3 sequence is 20 residues long. From germline, CDR1 is MNHNS and CDR2 SASEGT. CDR3 residues: CASSQGQGADPRSGNQPQHF. In DNA, the CDR3 is TGTGCCAGCAGTCAAGGACAGGGGGCGGACCCAAGGTCGGGCAATCAGCCCCAGCATTTT.

The chain carries TRBV11-2 and TRBJ2-7; TRBD2 is a possible D gene (5 bases). V was cut by 5 bases and J by 6 bases, with 11 bases left in between. From germline, CDR1 is SGHAT and CDR2 FQNNGV. This CDR3 is 12 amino acids long. In DNA form, the CDR3 reads TGTGCCAGCAGCCTGGGAGTTGCCGAGCAGTACTTC. Amino acids: CASSLGVAEQYF.

The V call is TRBV2, the J call TRBJ1-5, with 11 positions matching TRBD1. V was clipped by 5 bases and J by 5 bases; unmatched bases: 5. The CDR3 length is 15 residues. Germline CDR1 is SNHLY and CDR2 is FYNNEI. CDR3 sequence reads: CASSPDRGLDQPQHF. The CDR3 DNA follows: TGTGCCAGCAGTCCGGACAGGGGGCTTGATCAGCCCCAGCATTTT. Full variable domain (missing parts from reference TRBV2 and TRBJ1-5): EPEVTQTPSHQVTQMGQEVILRCVPISNHLYFYWYRQILGQKVEFLVSFYNNEISEKSEIFDDQFSVERPDGSNFTLKIRSTKLEDSAMYFCASSPDRGLDQPQHFGDGTRLSIL.

This clone was counted only a few times. V usage is TRBV6-5 and J usage is TRBJ2-7; 7 bases are a match to TRBD2. The V segment lost 5 bases and the J segment 2 bases; nucleotides outside the gene matches: 6. Germline assignment: CDR1 MNHEY and CDR2 SVGAGI. The CDR3 contains 14 residues. DNA for the CDR3: TGTGCCAGCAGTACCAGCGGGGAGGCCTACGAGCAGTACTTC. Protein sequence: CASSTSGEAYEQYF.

The chain employs TRBV11-2 and TRBJ1-1, with a tentative D call TRBD1 (6 bases). Germline V CDR1 and CDR2: SGHAT, FQNNGV. The V end lost 0 bases, the J end lost 10 bases, and 12 bases lay between the germline ends. This CDR3 has 13 residues. The CDR3 here is CASSLEGGAGAFF. DNA of the CDR3: TGTGCCAGCAGCTTAGAAGGGGGGGCTGGAGCTTTCTTT.

The chain combines TRBV5-1 with TRBJ1-3; possibly TRBD1 for D (6 bases). The CDR3 consists of 16 residues. In germline, CDR1 is SGHRS, CDR2 YFSETQ. The ends were cut back, 0 bases at V and 3 bases at J, with 13 bases in the middle. The DNA for the CDR3 is TGCGCCAGCAGCTTGGTGGGGCAGGGGTATGGAAACACCATATATTTT. Translating gives CASSLVGQGYGNTIYF.

The V and J genes are TRBV28 and TRBJ2-5; TRBD1 might be the D (5 bases). CDR1 and CDR2 from the germline V gene are MDHEN and SYDVKM. This CDR3 spans 12 amino acids. V gave up 6 bases and J gave up 4 bases, with 9 bases separating them. The CDR3 here is CASSQGSETQYF. The DNA of the CDR3 is TGTGCCAGCAGCCAGGGCTCAGAGACCCAGTACTTC.

The rearrangement joins TRBV4-1 to TRBJ2-5; a possible D gene is TRBD2 (6 bases). The CDR3 spans 13 residues. Germline values: CDR1 MGHRA, CDR2 YSYEKL. V lost 8 bases, J lost 1 base, and 11 bases lay in between. In DNA, the CDR3 is TGCGCCAGCGGCCGCGGGGCCCAAGAGACCCAGTACTTC. This gives the protein CASGRGAQETQYF.

This clone has just one count. The rearrangement links TRBV5-1 to TRBJ1-6; TRBD1 agrees at 9 bases. Per germline, CDR1 SGHRS and CDR2 YFSETQ. The ends lost 4 bases at V and 6 bases at J; junction bases unmatched: 5. The length of the CDR3 is 15 residues. In DNA form, the CDR3 reads TGCGCCAGCAGCACGGGGACAGGGCCTAATTCACCCCTCCACTTT. Its protein product is CASSTGTGPNSPLHF.

CDR3 residues: CSVAGGSGQPQHF. Here the CDR3 DNA reads TGCAGCGTTGCAGGGGGGTCTGGTCAGCCCCAGCATTTT. The chain uses TRBV29-1 and TRBJ1-5; 7 nucleotides agree with TRBD1. V dropped 4 bases and J dropped 6; count of bases not matched to a gene: 6. CDR3 length equals 13 residues. Germline V gives CDR1 SQVTM, CDR2 ANQGSEA.

The chain employs TRBV11-2 and TRBJ1-1; D possibly corresponds to TRBD1 (6 bases). Germline V gene lookup returns CDR1 SGHAT and CDR2 FQNNGV. The V and J ends lost 2 bases and 3 bases respectively, with 19 bases between them. This CDR3 is built from 17 residues. DNA of the CDR3: TGTGCCAGCAGCTTAAGGGCCTGGCAGGGGCCGGACACTGAAGCTTTCTTT. Residues: CASSLRAWQGPDTEAFF.